This TCR beta chain emerged from a study of blood T cell repertoires in COVID-19. Overall study: Both acute and convalescent COVID-19 samples were obtained from the United States, Italy and Spain. Sources were T cells, B-cell-depleted T cells, or PBMCs; the material itself was cDNA or gDNA.

In the original analysis: Amplification from reference gene primers served as the basis for estimated nucleated cell counts. The protocol was immunoSEQ multiplex PCR, while the TCRdb copy is restricted to in-frame clones and leaves out a portion. The V and J calls and clone size are taken from that table; D and trimming were inferred from the DNA. The table has about 140,000 clones, roughly 80% seen once. Trimming took 5 bases from V and 7 from J; bases not matched to a gene: 6. This CDR3 comprises 13 residues. Per the germline V gene, CDR1 is MNHEY and CDR2 is SVGAGI. The chain couples TRBV6-5 to TRBJ1-1; 8 nucleotides align to TRBD1. The specimen was peripheral blood. The TCR comes from a man between 50 and 59 years old with acute or convalescent COVID-19. CDR3 protein: CASSTGQGSEAFF. The CDR3 DNA reads as TGTGCCAGCAGTACTGGACAGGGAAGTGAAGCTTTCTTT.